The entry that follows covers one T cell receptor (beta chain) sequence. It has no known antigen specificity. There are no base qualities to consult, and no much larger clone falls within one base. This sample was included in a study of T cell changes during pregnancy in multiple sclerosis (dated 2019 in TCRdb). For the study in its entirety: Changes in the T cell repertoire over the course of pregnancy were examined in this study in women with multiple sclerosis.

Library generation was performed with the immunoSEQ multiplex PCR assay. TCRdb obtained this table from immuneACCESS and retained in-frame rearrangements with V and J assigned. These tables miss some clones; where compared with another copy, unresolved V genes account for less than half of the shortfall, and the remainder is unexplained. The sample records 39,000 or so clones, about 91% of which are singletons. 9.5% to 13% of the sample is taken by the ten largest. The CDR3, cysteine through phenylalanine, is 14 amino acids long. The entry retains the CDR3 DNA only, 42 bases that are in frame from base 1. The germline V gene yields MDHEN for CDR1 and SYDVKM for CDR2. Trimming takes 6 bases off V and 2 bases off J; junction bases not matched to a gene: 7.

This clonotype was obtained from a female donor with multiple sclerosis, enrolled in a pregnancy study. This sequence uses TRBV28 and TRBJ2-7; 7 middle bases align to TRBD1. Source: CD8+ T cells from peripheral blood mononuclear cells, taken after pregnancy. The sequenced DNA is TGTGCCAGCAGCCCTACCGGGACAGCCTACGAGCAGTACTTC. This codes for CASSPTGTAYEQYF.